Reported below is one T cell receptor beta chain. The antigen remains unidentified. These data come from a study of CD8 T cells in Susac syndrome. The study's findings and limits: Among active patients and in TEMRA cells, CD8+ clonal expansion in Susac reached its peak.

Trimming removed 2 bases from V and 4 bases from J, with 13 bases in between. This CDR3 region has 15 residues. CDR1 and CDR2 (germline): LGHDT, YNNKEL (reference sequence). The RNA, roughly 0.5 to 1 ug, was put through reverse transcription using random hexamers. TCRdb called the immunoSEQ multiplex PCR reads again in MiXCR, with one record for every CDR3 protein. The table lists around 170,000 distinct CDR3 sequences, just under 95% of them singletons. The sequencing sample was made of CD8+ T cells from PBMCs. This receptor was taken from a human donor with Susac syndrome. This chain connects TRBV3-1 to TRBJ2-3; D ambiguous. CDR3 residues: CASSQIPARADTQYF. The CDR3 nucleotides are TGTGCCAGCAGCCAAATTCCCGCCCGTGCAGATACGCAGTATTTT.